The 15 T cell receptor beta chains below all came from one sample that was sequenced in a study of T-cell memory formation after mild COVID-19. TCRdb independently ran MiXCR on the 5' RACE reads; one entry per CDR3 protein. The sample lists 250,000 or so distinct CDR3 sequences; around 17% were seen once. The sequenced sample consisted of PBMCs or a T cell subset sorted from them (not recorded which). These receptors originate from a man in his late teens or twenties who had mild COVID-19 (a few samples of this study predate the infection). Cell type and time point are not known.

The sample holds a few counts of this clonotype. The chain links TRBV4-1 to TRBJ1-2; D is possibly TRBD1 (5 bases). The CDR3 runs to 15 residues. The V end was cut by 3 bases, the J end by 4 bases, with 15 bases between. In germline, CDR1 is MGHRA, CDR2 YSYEKL. The CDR3 loop is CASSQVDSRSYGYTF. CDR3 nucleotide sequence: TGCGCCAGCAGCCAGGTAGACAGCAGGTCCTATGGCTACACCTTC.

The sample holds a few counts of this clonotype. V usage is TRBV18 and J usage is TRBJ2-7; 11 bases agree with TRBD1. V shed 3 bases, J shed 3 bases, and the junction held 7 bases outside the gene matches. The CDR3 is 16 residues long. CDR1 is KGHSH, CDR2 LQKENI, per germline. For the CDR3, the DNA is TGTGCCAGCTCACCCAACGGGGGACAGGGGGTCTACGAGCAGTACTTC. Translating gives CASSPNGGQGVYEQYF.

In this sample, this clonotype turned up a few times. This rearrangement joins TRBV7-2 to TRBJ2-7; D remains ambiguous. Trimming took off 1 base at V and 3 bases at J, with 22 bases between the two ends. The CDR3 runs 18 residues. Germline-derived CDR1 and CDR2 are SGHTA and FQGNSA. In DNA, the CDR3 is TGTGCCAGCAGCTTAGTTTTACCGCGACTTCCACAAGACTACGAGCAGTACTTC. Translation: CASSLVLPRLPQDYEQYF.

The genes are TRBV12-3 or TRBV12-4 and TRBJ1-4, with 7 bases lining up with TRBD1. Trimming cost V 8 bases and J 8 bases; bases outside gene matches: 8. This CDR3 spans 13 amino acids. CDR3 amino acids: CASGVQGVEKLFF. Written as DNA, the CDR3 is TGTGCCAGCGGGGTGCAGGGGGTCGAAAAACTGTTTTTT.

V gene TRBV7-9 combines with J gene TRBJ2-1, with D hard to call. Germline lookup yields CDR1 SEHNR and CDR2 FQNEAQ (reference sequence). The CDR3 has 13 residues. V lost 6 bases to trimming and J lost 4 bases, with 10 bases between them. CDR3 sequence (DNA): TGTGCCAGCAGTCCTACAGTGTACAATGAGCAGTTCTTC. Translation gives CASSPTVYNEQFF.

The table lists this clonotype with a few counts. The gene calls are TRBV20-1 and TRBJ2-3, with D uncertain. Trimming cost V 1 base and J 2 bases, with 7 bases left between them. This CDR3 has 13 residues. Germline loops: CDR1 DFQATT, CDR2 SNEGSKA (reference sequence). The CDR3 region is CSARAEITDTQYF. The CDR3, as DNA: TGCAGTGCTAGAGCGGAGATCACAGATACGCAGTATTTT.

This clonotype was counted only a few times. The V gene is TRBV7-6, the J gene TRBJ1-1, with D unclear. V was trimmed by 6 bases and J by 0 bases, leaving 14 bases between them. This CDR3 spans 15 amino acids. From germline, CDR1 is SGHVS and CDR2 FNYEAQ. The CDR3 loop reads CASSSSVQLNTEAFF. In nucleotides, the CDR3 is TGTGCCAGCAGTTCCTCGGTACAGCTGAACACTGAAGCTTTCTTT.

The V gene is TRBV2, the J gene TRBJ2-5, with TRBD1 matching 9 bases. Trimming took 8 bases from V and 3 from J; bases not matched to a gene: 4. The germline V gene has CDR1 SNHLY and CDR2 FYNNEI. CDR3 length: 13 residues. CDR3 bases: TGTGCCAGCTTCCGGGACAGGGAAGAGACCCAGTACTTC. Amino acids: CASFRDREETQYF.

The rearrangement joins TRBV5-6 to TRBJ1-2, with 7 bases lining up with TRBD1. V lost 4 bases and J lost 6; bases outside the gene matches: 6. CDR1 is SGHDT, CDR2 YYEEEE, per germline. The CDR3 covers 13 residues. The CDR3 DNA follows: TGTGCCAGCAGCGTGACAGGGTCCCATGGCTACACCTTC. It specifies CASSVTGSHGYTF. The whole variable domain, remainder taken from reference TRBV5-6 and TRBJ1-2, is DAGVTQSPTHLIKTRGQQVTLRCSPKSGHDTVSWYQQALGQGPQFIFQYYEEEERQRGNFPDRFSGHQFPNYSSELNVNALLLGDSALYLCASSVTGSHGYTFGSGTRLTVV.

The chain combines TRBV7-9 with TRBJ2-7; weak D call: TRBD1 (5 bases). V lost 4 bases and J lost 3, with 13 bases in between. This CDR3 spans 14 amino acids. In germline, CDR1 is SEHNR, CDR2 FQNEAQ (reference sequence). In DNA, the CDR3 is TGTGCCAGCAGCTCCTCCAGGGCCGGCTACGAGCAGTACTTC. It encodes CASSSSRAGYEQYF.

This clonotype was recorded a few times. The J gene is TRBJ1-2, the V gene TRBV6-2 or TRBV6-3; D might be TRBD1 (6 bases). CDR1 and CDR2 from the germline V gene are MNHEY and SVGEGT. Deletions cut 2 bases from V and 8 bases from J, with 15 bases between. CDR3 length: 14 amino acids. Here the CDR3 reads CASSYPQGRGGYTF. The CDR3 coding sequence is TGTGCCAGCAGTTACCCACAGGGCCGAGGCGGCTACACCTTC.

This clonotype was observed a handful of times. The V call is TRBV5-1, the J call TRBJ2-3, with a weak D call TRBD1 (5 bases). Germline values: CDR1 SGHRS, CDR2 YFSETQ. Trimming cost V 4 bases and J 6 bases, with 18 bases left between them. The length of the CDR3 is 15 residues. Here the CDR3 reads CASSTIRGSEDTQYF. CDR3 nucleotide sequence: TGCGCCAGCAGCACCATAAGGGGTTCCGAGGATACGCAGTATTTT.

This chain links TRBV29-1 with TRBJ2-1; D uncertain. With 4 bases removed from V and 0 bases from J, the gap between germline ends came to 7 bases. Per germline, CDR1 SQVTM and CDR2 ANQGSEA. There are 13 residues in the CDR3. DNA of the CDR3: TGCAGCGTTGGGCAGGACTCCTACAATGAGCAGTTCTTC. Translation gives CSVGQDSYNEQFF.

This clonotype was recorded a few times. For the CDR3, the DNA is TGTGCCAGCAGCCCCGAGAACGGGGAGCTGTTTTTT. Translation: CASSPENGELFF. This chain uses TRBV7-9 with TRBJ2-2, with D unresolved. Trimming took off 5 bases at V and 7 bases at J, with 8 bases between the two ends. The V gene's germline CDR1 is SEHNR and CDR2 FQNEAQ (reference sequence). The CDR3 spans 12 residues.

This clonotype has just a few counts. The chain carries TRBV13 and TRBJ2-3; 13 nucleotides match TRBD2. With 2 bases clipped from V and 4 bases from J, the junction kept 3 bases outside the gene matches. The CDR3 runs to 16 residues. The germline V gene encodes CDR1 PRHDT and CDR2 FYEKMQ (reference sequence). In DNA, the CDR3 is TGTGCCAGCAGCTTACGACTAGCGGGGGGTGCAGATACGCAGTATTTT. Translated: CASSLRLAGGADTQYF.